The rows below give T cell receptor beta chains drawn from one sample of a study of beta chain features in type 1 diabetes. TCRdb's copy holds only in-frame clones and misses some; the assay was immunoSEQ multiplex PCR. The sample holds around 44,000 clones, roughly 50% seen once. Sequencing was carried out using stem cell memory CD4+ T cells from blood. These receptors were taken from a woman aged 25 to 39 in good health. Both conserved end residues are part of each CDR3. The D gene is left open where the match is weak. Rows may omit the clone size; those that give it use once, few, many or a size class.

TRBJ2-7 NA once TRBV28 TGTGCCAGCAGTTTTTCATTATTTTTGCGGGAAGCCTACGAGCAGTACTTC CASSFSLFLREAYEQYF
TRBJ1-5 NA few TRBV19 TGTGCCAGTAGTATAGGACAGACCGATCAGCCCCAGCATTTT CASSIGQTDQPQHF
TRBJ1-1 NA NA TRBV7-2 TGTGCCAGCAGCTCAAGGGACTTCGCCACTGAAGCTTTCTTT CASSSRDFATEAFF
TRBJ2-1 TRBD2 NA TRBV7-2 TGTGCCAGCAGCCTCACCTCTCCGGGACTAGCGGGCGAGCAGTTCTTC CASSLTSPGLAGEQFF
TRBJ2-2 TRBD1 NA TRBV14 TGTGCCACCCACCATCCGGGACAGGGAGGCACCGGGGAGCTGTTTTTT CATHHPGQGGTGELFF
TRBJ2-2 NA NA TRBV25-1 TGTGCCAGCAGTGGCCACGGGACAAACACCGGGGAGCTGTTTTTT CASSGHGTNTGELFF
TRBJ2-7 TRBD2 NA TRBV7-2 TGTGCCAGCAGGCAAACTAGCGGGAGCTACGAGCAGTACTTC CASRQTSGSYEQYF
TRBJ1-1 TRBD1 once TRBV28 TGTGCCAGCAGTCCCCAGGGGGCGAGGGACACTGAAGCTTTCTTT CASSPQGARDTEAFF
TRBJ1-2 NA NA TRBV28 TGTGCCAGCAGCCCCTGGACAGTCTCCTATGGCTACACCTTC CASSPWTVSYGYTF
TRBJ2-7 TRBD2 NA TRBV19 TGTGCACCCCTAGCACAGGCCGGGACTAGCGGGAGTTTCCCTTACGAGCAGTACTTC CAPLAQAGTSGSFPYEQYF